This T cell receptor (beta chain) came from a study of blood T cell repertoires in COVID-19. The wider study: Acute and convalescent COVID-19 specimens originated in the United States, Italy and Spain. PBMCs, B-cell-depleted T cells, or T cells provided the cDNA or gDNA that made up the material.

As originally analysed: Estimation of nucleated cell counts relied on the amplification of reference gene primers. Only in-frame clones appear in the TCRdb table, and some are missing; sequencing was by immunoSEQ multiplex PCR. V, J and clone size derive from that table, while D and trimming were established from the DNA sequence. The sample consists of about 210,000 clones, about four fifths of them appearing once. The CDR3 loop spans 13 amino acids. CDR1 is LNHDA, CDR2 SQIVND, per germline (reference sequence). V dropped 6 bases and J dropped 5 bases, with 14 bases sitting between them. This receptor was obtained from a woman aged 40 to 50 with active or convalescent COVID-19. The sequencing sample was made of peripheral blood. This chain uses TRBV19 with TRBJ2-7; D perhaps matches TRBD2 (6 bases). The CDR3 DNA reads as TGTGCCAGTAGGGGCCCCTGGGAGGACGAGCAGTACTTC. Its translation is CASRGPWEDEQYF.